These T cell receptor beta chains were read from a single sample in a study of T cell changes during pregnancy in multiple sclerosis. Sequencing used immunoSEQ multiplex PCR; TCRdb keeps in-frame clones, though not all of them. In the table there are about 60,000 clones, about 96% of which are singletons. The sample was CD8+ T cells from peripheral blood mononuclear cells, taken after pregnancy. Source of these receptors: a female donor with multiple sclerosis, enrolled in a pregnancy study. CDR3s leave out the opening cysteine and the closing phenylalanine or tryptophan. Each record gives: J gene, CDR3 length, V gene, CDR3 protein.

TRBJ2-5 12 TRBV13 ASSSTSGSLPQY
TRBJ2-3 15 TRBV4-1 ASSHLLAGASTDTQY
TRBJ1-5 12 TRBV5-8 ASSLGQSNQPQH
TRBJ2-5 11 TRBV11-2 ASSLTSSETQY
TRBJ2-1 11 TRBV7-9 ASAGARYNEQF
TRBJ2-7 13 TRBV27 ASSPRWGGSYEQY
TRBJ2-7 12 TRBV5-1 ASSLTPDSYEQY
TRBJ2-1 11 TRBV13 ASSPPSVNEQF
TRBJ2-7 12 TRBV19 ASSINGGTYEQY
TRBJ2-7 12 TRBV29-1 SVNGFSARGEQY
TRBJ2-3 12 TRBV7-9 ASSLITSTDTQY
TRBJ2-7 9 TRBV28 ASSSPVEQY
TRBJ2-1 12 TRBV4-3 ASSQGQVSNEQF
TRBJ2-7 12 TRBV29-1 SAIDSGSSYEQY
TRBJ2-1 12 TRBV19 ASSLQGTYNEQF
TRBJ2-3 13 TRBV27 ASSSMTSGTDTQY
TRBJ2-7 10 TRBV27 ASSLRSGKKY
- 13 TRBV5-4 ASSGGTVGAYEQY
TRBJ2-1 12 TRBV6-5 ASNAGTSGNEQF
TRBJ1-3 13 TRBV6-6 ASSPRGAFGNTIY
TRBJ2-1 13 TRBV7-8 ASSPSGKSYNEQF
- 11 TRBV19 ASSISLAAEQY
TRBJ1-1 13 TRBV6-5 ADRGGGQSGTEAF
TRBJ1-3 13 TRBV6-1 ASSDRASSGNTIY
TRBJ2-2 11 TRBV10-3 AISEINTGELF
TRBJ1-2 14 TRBV19 ASSIAWTGSNYGYT
TRBJ2-3 13 TRBV28 ASSPGQGKSDTQY
TRBJ2-3 15 TRBV5-6 ASSGVTDRGNTDTQY
TRBJ2-2 14 TRBV10-3 AISESNLGGTGELF
TRBJ2-7 10 TRBV6-5 ASSYVRTELY
TRBJ2-1 11 TRBV27 ATAPSVYNEQF
TRBJ2-7 12 TRBV4-3 ASSQETAENEQY
TRBJ2-1 14 TRBV4-2 ASSPEDRGPYNEQF
TRBJ2-1 12 TRBV27 ASSRDRVYNEQF
TRBJ2-1 14 TRBV5-8 ASSFVAGGTYNEQF
TRBJ2-3 14 TRBV4-3 ASSQGLVTYPDTQY
TRBJ2-7 11 TRBV29-1 SVAGTGAYEQY
TRBJ1-2 13 TRBV27 ASSPGGIPNYGYT
TRBJ2-7 14 TRBV4-3 ASSQEEGSGLYEQY
TRBJ1-2 10 TRBV10-3 AISSSSYGYT
TRBJ1-2 13 TRBV29-1 SVEDRWGVDYGYT
TRBJ1-5 11 TRBV10-2 ASTPTGSQPQH
TRBJ2-1 15 TRBV7-9 ASSLVISGYSYNEQF
TRBJ2-3 14 TRBV4-2 ASSQDQGEGTDTQY
TRBJ2-7 12 TRBV4-3 ASSQGLVGYEQY
TRBJ2-5 12 TRBV27 ASSLLRGAGTQY